Shown below are 11 T cell receptor beta chains from a single sample sequenced in a study of shared clonotypes between healthy human individuals. The method was immunoSEQ multiplex PCR; TCRdb's version includes in-frame clones alone and lacks a portion of them. The sample records more than 2 million clones, around 95% being singletons. The sample taken for sequencing was naive CD4+ T cells sorted from blood. The subset here: CD45RA+ positively selected. These receptors originate from a man aged 18 to 29 in good health.

The chain recombines TRBV6-1 with TRBJ1-1; 7 bases are shared with TRBD1. This CDR3 contains 14 residues. CDR1 is MNHNS and CDR2 is SASEGT in the germline V gene. J was trimmed by 10 bases and V by 6 bases; bases with no gene match: 14. CDR3 nucleotide sequence: TGTGCCAGCAGCCCCGAGGGGGCCCTGAGGGGAGCTTTCTTT. Encoded protein: CASSPEGALRGAFF.

The V and J genes are TRBV6-5 and TRBJ2-3; the D call may be TRBD1 or TRBD2 (5 bases each). This CDR3 has 15 amino acids. V dropped 0 bases and J dropped 6 bases, with 13 bases sitting between them. In germline, CDR1 is MNHEY, CDR2 SVGAGI. The DNA of the CDR3 is TGTGCCAGCAGTTACTCAGGGACCGCCGGCGATACGCAGTATTTT. Translation: CASSYSGTAGDTQYF.

This chain connects TRBV30 to TRBJ2-6, with TRBD1 matching over 9 bases. CDR3 length equals 17 residues. The V gene's germline CDR1 is GTSNPN and CDR2 SVGIG (reference sequence). J was trimmed by 0 bases and V by 2 bases; bases with no gene match: 5. The CDR3 DNA reads as TGTGCCTGGAGTAGGACAGGGGCTCCCTCTGGGGCCAACGTCCTGACTTTC. Its translation is CAWSRTGAPSGANVLTF.

The V and J genes are TRBV20-1 and TRBJ2-1; D is perhaps TRBD1 (6 bases). CDR1 is DFQATT, CDR2 SNEGSKA, per germline (reference sequence). V was trimmed by 4 bases and J by 13 bases, leaving 14 bases between them. The CDR3 sequence is 11 residues long. As DNA, the CDR3 is TGCAGTGCTATCTACAGGGCGCAACAGTTCTTC. Encoded protein: CSAIYRAQQFF.

V is TRBV10-3 and J is TRBJ2-7; 12 bases fit TRBD1. The germline gives CDR1 ENHRY, CDR2 SYGVKD. The CDR3 is made up of 13 amino acids. Trimming at V came to 10 bases and at J to 5 bases, leaving 6 bases not matched to a gene. In DNA, the CDR3 is TGTGCCACCGAGGGACAGGGGGCCCACGAGCAGTACTTC. Amino acid sequence: CATEGQGAHEQYF.

As to this clone: Within the sample, other DNA sequences also encode this same CDR3. V and J are TRBV6-1 and TRBJ2-7; the match to TRBD1 covers 7 bases. CDR1 and CDR2 (germline): MNHNS, SASEGT. The CDR3 has 12 residues. V was clipped by 6 bases and J by 5 bases; unmatched bases: 4. Here the CDR3 DNA reads TGTGCCAGCAGACGGACAGGCGACGAGCAGTACTTC. This sequence encodes CASRRTGDEQYF.

This chain connects TRBV7-6 to TRBJ1-1; TRBD1 might be the D (5 bases). V lost 5 bases to trimming and J lost 8 bases, with 15 bases between them. Germline-derived CDR1 and CDR2 are SGHVS and FNYEAQ. The CDR3 totals 13 residues. DNA of the CDR3: TGTGCCAGCAGCATAAGAAGGGGTTCCGAAGCTTTCTTT. This codes for CASSIRRGSEAFF.

V usage is TRBV4-1 and J usage is TRBJ2-1; 9 nucleotides agree with TRBD2. The CDR3 covers 17 residues. The germline V gene has CDR1 MGHRA and CDR2 YSYEKL. The J segment lost 2 bases and the V segment lost 4 bases, leaving 9 bases of the junction unmatched. The CDR3 region has the DNA TGCGCCAGCAGCCTCCAGTCGGCTAGCGGGACCTACAATGAGCAGTTCTTC. It codes for CASSLQSASGTYNEQFF.

This sequence joins TRBV2 and TRBJ2-7; tentative D call: TRBD2 (6 bases). This CDR3 region has 15 residues. Looked up from germline, CDR1 is SNHLY and CDR2 is FYNNEI. V gave up 1 base and J gave up 5 bases, with 15 bases separating them. CDR3 in amino acids: CASSEGWRVLDEQYF. CDR3 nucleotide sequence: TGTGCCAGCAGTGAAGGGTGGAGGGTTTTAGACGAGCAGTACTTC.

The CDR3 protein is CAWYAGKDYGYTF. Here the CDR3 DNA reads TGTGCCTGGTATGCAGGGAAGGACTATGGCTACACCTTC. The chain carries TRBV30 and TRBJ1-2; D possibly corresponds to TRBD1 (5 bases). CDR3 size: 13 residues. Germline lookup yields CDR1 GTSNPN and CDR2 SVGIG (reference sequence). V was shortened by 5 bases and J by 3 bases, with 13 bases between the two germline ends.

The chain combines TRBV30 with TRBJ1-2; D remains ambiguous. This CDR3 spans 11 amino acids. Germline V gene lookup returns CDR1 GTSNPN and CDR2 SVGIG (reference sequence). V lost 2 bases to trimming and J lost 5 bases, with 6 bases between them. CDR3 DNA: TGTGCCTGGAGTAGGCAGTATGGCTACACCTTC. It codes for CAWSRQYGYTF. Supplemented by reference TRBV30 and TRBJ1-2, the full variable domain reads SQTIHQWPATLVQPVGSPLSLECTVEGTSNPNLYWYRQAAGRGLQLLFYSVGIGQISSEVPQNLSASRPQDRQFILSSKKLLLSDSGFYLCAWSRQYGYTFGSGTRLTVV.